This T cell receptor (beta chain) was identified in a study of T cell repertoires in cytomegalovirus infection (dated by TCRdb to between 2018 and 2021). As for the study more broadly: Donor HLA type was relevant to the analysis, as public TCR beta signatures indicated carriage of CMV infection together with the matching HLA type.

The germline V gene sets CDR1 to SGHVS and CDR2 to FNYEAQ. Trimming removed 5 bases from V and 2 bases from J, leaving 15 bases between the germline ends. Reading from cysteine to phenylalanine, the CDR3 counts 15 amino acids. The DNA shown is the 45-base CDR3, in frame from base 1. The instrument given in TCRdb is Illumina HiSeq 1500. TCRdb itself trimmed the public reads at Q25 with fastp, ran MiXCR and retained productive beta chains. Each entry is one CDR3 protein sequence, shown with its most common DNA and genes. The sample records hundreds of thousands of distinct CDR3 sequences, around 9.1% of which are singletons. The biggest ten clones account for around 2.5% of the sample. This clonotype appeared many times. Its antigen remains unidentified. No base quality information exists; no much larger clone differs at one position. Here is what the overall study found, with its caveats: The ex vivo response was dominated by HLA-C-restricted CMV-specific TCR beta clonotypes, which also provided the single most frequent clonotype in two of eight donors. Cumulative frequency of public TCR beta family members discriminated carriers of CMV infection plus the relevant HLA type in this cohort and an independent approximately 350-donor cohort.

What was sequenced was PBMCs. The V gene is TRBV7-6 and the J gene is TRBJ2-5; the D gene could be either TRBD1 or TRBD2, each agreeing at 7 bases. The clonotype comes from a human donor in good health (CMV status not recorded). Some clones in this sample may be carry-over from other donors' samples. The nucleotide sequence is given as TGTGCCAGCAGCCCGACAGGGAGGGGGCAAGAGACCCAGTACTTC. Its coded protein is CASSPTGRGQETQYF.